These 17 T cell receptor beta chains came from one sample sequenced in a study of T cell repertoires in cytomegalovirus infection. TCRdb re-called the reads with MiXCR, one entry per CDR3 protein. The sample records about 400,000 distinct CDR3 sequences, 15% to 20% being singletons. Sequencing used PBMCs. The receptors come from a human donor in good health (CMV status not recorded). Some clones in this sample may be carry-over from other donors' samples.

The chain couples TRBV20-1 to TRBJ2-7; possibly TRBD2 for D (6 bases). The V end lost 4 bases, the J end lost 2 bases, and 12 bases lay between the germline ends. CDR3 length: 13 residues. CDR1 DFQATT and CDR2 SNEGSKA come from the germline V gene (reference sequence). The CDR3: CSATSDRTYEQYF. The DNA of the CDR3 is TGCAGTGCTACTAGCGACCGAACCTACGAGCAGTACTTC.

This clonotype has a count of ten or more. The chain links TRBV19 to TRBJ2-1, with 11 bases fitting TRBD2. The CDR3 contains 15 residues. Germline CDR1 and CDR2: LNHDA and SQIVND (reference sequence). The V gene end was trimmed by 5 bases and the J gene end by 6 bases; junction bases not matched to a gene: 6. The CDR3 sequence is CASSPLAGGSNEQFF. The CDR3 DNA is TGTGCCAGTAGTCCCCTAGCGGGAGGCTCCAATGAGCAGTTCTTC.

Many counts were recorded for this clonotype. V gene TRBV7-9 combines with J gene TRBJ1-2; 11 bases are a match to TRBD1. Germline CDR1 SEHNR, CDR2 FQNEAQ (reference sequence). This CDR3 is 14 amino acids long. V lost 5 bases and J lost 5; bases outside the gene matches: 4. CDR3: CASSQGQGVYGYTF. In nucleotides, the CDR3 is TGTGCCAGCAGCCAGGGACAGGGGGTTTATGGCTACACCTTC. The whole variable domain, filled in from reference TRBV7-9 and TRBJ1-2, reads DTGVSQNPRHKITKRGQNVTFRCDPISEHNRLYWYRQTLGQGPEFLTYFQNEAQLEKSRLLSDRFSAERPKGSFSTLEIQRTEQGDSAMYLCASSQGQGVYGYTFGSGTRLTVV.

This clonotype was observed many times. The rearrangement links TRBV4-2 to TRBJ2-2; a weak D match, TRBD2 (6 bases). In germline, CDR1 is LGHNA, CDR2 YNFKEQ. CDR3 length: 17 amino acids. The V gene lost 2 bases and the J gene lost 0 bases, with 13 bases spanning the gap. CDR3 nucleotide sequence: TGTGCCAGCAGCCAATCCCACGGGACTCCGAACACCGGGGAGCTGTTTTTT. Protein sequence: CASSQSHGTPNTGELFF.

CDR3 sequence: CASSLVVGRSEQYF. CDR3 sequence (DNA): TGTGCCAGCAGTCTCGTGGTTGGCAGGAGCGAGCAGTACTTC. The chain recombines TRBV7-9 with TRBJ2-7; D uncertain. The germline V gene encodes CDR1 SEHNR and CDR2 FQNEAQ (reference sequence). CDR3 length: 14 residues. The V and J ends lost 6 bases and 6 bases respectively, with 18 bases between them. The full variable domain, with the rest looked up from reference TRBV7-9 and TRBJ2-7, is DTGVSQNPRHKITKRGQNVTFRCDPISEHNRLYWYRQTLGQGPEFLTYFQNEAQLEKSRLLSDRFSAERPKGSFSTLEIQRTEQGDSAMYLCASSLVVGRSEQYFGPGTRLTVT.

The chain combines TRBV18 with TRBJ2-5; TRBD2 is a possible D gene (6 bases). The V end lost 3 bases, the J end lost 4 bases, and 9 bases lay between the germline ends. The CDR3 has 13 amino acids. Germline CDR1 is KGHSH and CDR2 is LQKENI. The CDR3 region is CASSPPGAETQYF. The CDR3 coding sequence is TGTGCCAGCTCACCCCCGGGAGCAGAGACCCAGTACTTC.

The CDR3 loop reads CASSVHGVNEKLFF. The CDR3 bases are TGTGCCAGCAGCGTTCACGGCGTTAATGAAAAACTGTTTTTT. The V gene is TRBV9, the J gene TRBJ1-4; D ambiguous. CDR3 size: 14 residues. V lost 2 bases and J lost 4, with 9 bases in between. Germline V CDR1 and CDR2: SGDLS, YYNGEE.

In its sample, this clonotype was seen many times. The genes are TRBV11-2 and TRBJ2-7; 10 bases agree with TRBD1. This CDR3 contains 14 residues. The J segment lost 6 bases and the V segment lost 4 bases, leaving 6 bases of the junction unmatched. The germline V gene has CDR1 SGHAT and CDR2 FQNNGV. The CDR3, as DNA: TGTGCCAGCAGCTACGGGGACAGGGGAGGCGAGCAGTACTTC. Its protein is CASSYGDRGGEQYF.

This clonotype was found many times. The V and J genes are TRBV28 and TRBJ2-3, with TRBD2 matching over 9 bases. The germline CDR1 and CDR2 sequences are MDHEN and SYDVKM. This CDR3 is 16 amino acids long. J lost 2 bases, V lost 4 bases, and 7 bases had no gene match. CDR3 nucleotide sequence: TGTGCCAGCAGTTCGCTAGGCGGGGGGGCCACAGATACGCAGTATTTT. This encodes CASSSLGGGATDTQYF.

The rearrangement uses TRBV20-1 and TRBJ2-6; D may be TRBD2 (5 bases). The V end lost 6 bases, the J end lost 0 bases, and 15 bases lay between the germline ends. Germline V gene data show CDR1 as DFQATT and CDR2 as SNEGSKA (reference sequence). The CDR3 spans 16 residues. The CDR3 DNA is TGCAGTGCCCCGGGCGGGCCGAGCTCTGGGGCCAACGTCCTGACTTTC. Translating gives CSAPGGPSSGANVLTF.

This clonotype was observed a few times. V usage is TRBV27 and J usage is TRBJ2-4; D is perhaps TRBD1 or TRBD2 (6 bases each). The CDR3 is made up of 13 amino acids. Germline values: CDR1 MNHEY, CDR2 SMNVEV (reference sequence). Trimming left V 7 bases short and J 9 bases short, with 16 bases between. CDR3 amino acids: CASTLKKGGIQYF. Here the CDR3 DNA reads TGTGCCAGCACCCTAAAGAAGGGGGGCATTCAGTACTTC.

This clonotype was recorded at least ten times. The chain is built from TRBV7-2 and TRBJ1-2; the D gene is possibly TRBD1 (6 bases). The germline CDR1 and CDR2 sequences are SGHTA and FQGNSA. This CDR3 has 13 residues. V was pared by 5 bases and J by 2 bases, with 9 bases between. The CDR3 protein is CASSQDRNYGYTF. DNA of the CDR3: TGTGCCAGCAGCCAGGACAGAAACTATGGCTACACCTTC.

V and J are TRBV29-1 and TRBJ1-5; TRBD1 is a possible D gene (5 bases). This CDR3 contains 12 residues. CDR1 is SQVTM and CDR2 is ANQGSEA in the germline V gene. V lost 5 bases to trimming and J lost 3 bases, with 8 bases between them. In nucleotides, the CDR3 is TGCAGCGTTAAGGACATCAATCAGCCCCAGCATTTT. This translates into CSVKDINQPQHF.

The chain combines TRBV14 with TRBJ1-6; D not certain. Looked up from germline, CDR1 is SGHDN and CDR2 is FVKESK. Trimming stripped 1 base from V and 3 bases from J, with 16 bases between. CDR3 length: 18 residues. CDR3 nucleotide sequence: TGTGCCAGCAGCCAAGGTTTTTCGTGGGGTTACTATAATTCACCCCTCCACTTT. Its translation is CASSQGFSWGYYNSPLHF.

V is TRBV20-1 and J is TRBJ2-7; D is perhaps TRBD1 (5 bases). V was shortened by 0 bases and J by 1 base, with 13 bases between the two germline ends. This CDR3 is built from 15 residues. Germline CDR1 is DFQATT and CDR2 is SNEGSKA (reference sequence). The CDR3 region has the DNA TGCAGTGCTAGAGACGGACGACAGAATTCCTACGAGCAGTACTTC. Its protein is CSARDGRQNSYEQYF.

This clonotype was seen a handful of times. This chain uses TRBV4-3 with TRBJ1-2; 9 bases agree with TRBD1. Germline CDR1 is LGHNA and CDR2 is YSLEER. After removal of 4 bases from V and 0 bases from J, the junction contained 3 bases not matched to a gene. This CDR3 has 15 amino acids. The CDR3 reads CASSRDRAPNYGYTF. Written as DNA, the CDR3 is TGCGCCAGCAGCCGGGACAGGGCCCCTAACTATGGCTACACCTTC.

This clonotype was observed many times. The chain carries TRBV5-4 and TRBJ1-2; no definite D call. Germline assignment: CDR1 SGHNT and CDR2 YYREEE (reference sequence). This CDR3 contains 13 residues. The germline V and J ends were trimmed by 0 bases and 0 bases, with 3 bases remaining between them. CDR3 sequence: CASSLETNYGYTF. CDR3 nucleotide sequence: TGTGCCAGCAGCTTGGAAACTAACTATGGCTACACCTTC.